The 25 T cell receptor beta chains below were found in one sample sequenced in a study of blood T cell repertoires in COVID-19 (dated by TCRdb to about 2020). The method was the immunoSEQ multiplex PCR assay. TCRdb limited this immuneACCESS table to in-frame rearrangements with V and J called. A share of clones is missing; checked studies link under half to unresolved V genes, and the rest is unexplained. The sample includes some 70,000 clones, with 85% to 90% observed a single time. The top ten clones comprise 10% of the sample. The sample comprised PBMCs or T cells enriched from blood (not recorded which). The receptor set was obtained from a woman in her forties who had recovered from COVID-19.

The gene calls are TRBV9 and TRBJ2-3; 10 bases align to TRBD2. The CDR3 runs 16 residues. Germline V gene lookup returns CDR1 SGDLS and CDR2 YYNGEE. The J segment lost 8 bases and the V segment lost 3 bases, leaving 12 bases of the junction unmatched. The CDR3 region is CASSGPSGGGTSTQYF. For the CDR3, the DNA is TGTGCCAGCAGCGGACCTAGCGGGGGAGGGACAAGTACGCAGTATTTT.

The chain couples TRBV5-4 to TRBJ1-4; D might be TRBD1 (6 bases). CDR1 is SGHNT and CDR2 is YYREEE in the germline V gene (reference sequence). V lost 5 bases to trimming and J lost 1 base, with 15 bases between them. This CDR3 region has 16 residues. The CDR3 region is CASSVGQGKTNEKLFF. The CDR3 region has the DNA TGTGCCAGCAGTGTGGGGCAGGGGAAAACTAATGAAAAACTGTTTTTT.

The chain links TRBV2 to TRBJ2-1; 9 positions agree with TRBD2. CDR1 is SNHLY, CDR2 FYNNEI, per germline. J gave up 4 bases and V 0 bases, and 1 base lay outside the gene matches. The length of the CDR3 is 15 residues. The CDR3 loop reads CASSEAAGGYNEQFF. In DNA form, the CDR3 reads TGTGCCAGCAGTGAAGCAGCGGGGGGATACAATGAGCAGTTCTTC.

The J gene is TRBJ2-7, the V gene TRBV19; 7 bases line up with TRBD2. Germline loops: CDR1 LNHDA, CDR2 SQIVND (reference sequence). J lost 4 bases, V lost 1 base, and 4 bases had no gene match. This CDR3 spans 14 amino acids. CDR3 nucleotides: TGTGCCAGTAGTATAGGGGAGGGCCCTTACGAGCAGTACTTC. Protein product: CASSIGEGPYEQYF.

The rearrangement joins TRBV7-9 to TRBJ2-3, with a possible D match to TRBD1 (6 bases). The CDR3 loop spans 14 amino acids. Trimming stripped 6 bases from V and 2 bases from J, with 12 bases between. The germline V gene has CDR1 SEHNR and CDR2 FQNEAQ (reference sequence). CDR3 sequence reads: CASSRDISTDTQYF. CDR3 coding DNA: TGTGCCAGCAGTCGGGACATATCCACAGATACGCAGTATTTT.

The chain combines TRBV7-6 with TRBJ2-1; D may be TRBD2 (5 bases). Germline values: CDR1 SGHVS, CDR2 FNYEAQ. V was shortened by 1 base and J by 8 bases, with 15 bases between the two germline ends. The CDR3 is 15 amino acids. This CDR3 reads CASSLDARRGDEQFF. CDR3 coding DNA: TGTGCCAGCAGCTTAGACGCTCGACGGGGTGATGAGCAGTTCTTC.

The CDR3 protein is CASSPTTPGTVSGNTIYF. The CDR3 coding sequence is TGTGCCAGCAGCCCCACTACCCCCGGGACAGTATCTGGAAACACCATATATTTT. This chain joins TRBV7-6 and TRBJ1-3; 7 bases align to TRBD1. The V gene's germline CDR1 is SGHVS and CDR2 FNYEAQ. The CDR3 is made up of 18 amino acids. V was clipped by 5 bases and J by 1 base; unmatched bases: 14.

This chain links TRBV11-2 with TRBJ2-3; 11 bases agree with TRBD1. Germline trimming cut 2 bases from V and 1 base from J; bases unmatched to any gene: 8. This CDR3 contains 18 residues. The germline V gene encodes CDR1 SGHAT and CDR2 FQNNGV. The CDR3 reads CASSLFGTGGRGTDTQYF. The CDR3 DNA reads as TGTGCCAGCAGCTTATTTGGGACAGGGGGTAGGGGCACAGATACGCAGTATTTT.

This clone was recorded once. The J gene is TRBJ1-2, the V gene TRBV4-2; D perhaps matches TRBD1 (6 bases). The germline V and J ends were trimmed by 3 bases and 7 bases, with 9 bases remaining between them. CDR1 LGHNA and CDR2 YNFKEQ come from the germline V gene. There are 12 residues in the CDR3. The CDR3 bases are TGTGCCAGCAGCCACAGGGGTGGTGGCTACACCTTC. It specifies CASSHRGGGYTF.

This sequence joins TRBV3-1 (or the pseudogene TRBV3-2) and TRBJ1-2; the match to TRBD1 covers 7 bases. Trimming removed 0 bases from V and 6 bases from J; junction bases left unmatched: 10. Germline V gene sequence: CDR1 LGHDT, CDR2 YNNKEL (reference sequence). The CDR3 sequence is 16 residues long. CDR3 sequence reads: CASSQELGTAGNGYTF. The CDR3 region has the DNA TGTGCCAGCAGCCAAGAACTCGGGACAGCCGGCAATGGCTACACCTTC.

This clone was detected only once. The chain's CDR3 is CASSPQSDLTIYGYTF. Written as DNA, the CDR3 is TGCGCCAGCAGCCCACAGTCTGATCTTACGATCTATGGCTACACCTTC. The gene calls are TRBV5-1 and TRBJ1-2, with D hard to call. The ends were cut back, 4 bases at V and 4 bases at J, with 20 bases in the middle. CDR1 and CDR2 from the germline V gene are SGHRS and YFSETQ. This CDR3 spans 16 amino acids.

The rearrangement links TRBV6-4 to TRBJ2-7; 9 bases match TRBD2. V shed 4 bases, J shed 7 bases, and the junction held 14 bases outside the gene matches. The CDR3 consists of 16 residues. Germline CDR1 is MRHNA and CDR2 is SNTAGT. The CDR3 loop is CASSALAGGGAGEQYF. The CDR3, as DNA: TGTGCCAGCAGTGCGCTCGCCGGCGGGGGGGCGGGAGAGCAGTACTTC.

CDR3 nucleotides: TGCGCCAGCAGCTTGGATGGTAGGACATCCCAACCGGCCGCTGAAGCTTTCTTT. This translates into CASSLDGRTSQPAAEAFF. The V gene is TRBV5-1, the J gene TRBJ1-1, with D possibly being TRBD1 (5 bases). Trimming shortened V by 0 bases and J by 6 bases, and 24 bases separated the two germline ends. CDR1 and CDR2 (germline): SGHRS, YFSETQ. CDR3 size: 18 residues.

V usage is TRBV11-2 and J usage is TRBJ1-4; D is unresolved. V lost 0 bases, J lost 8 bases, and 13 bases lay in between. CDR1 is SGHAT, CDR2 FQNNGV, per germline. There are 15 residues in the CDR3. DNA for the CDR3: TGTGCCAGCAGCTTAGACTCTAGGAGGTCAGAAAAACTGTTTTTT. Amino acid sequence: CASSLDSRRSEKLFF.

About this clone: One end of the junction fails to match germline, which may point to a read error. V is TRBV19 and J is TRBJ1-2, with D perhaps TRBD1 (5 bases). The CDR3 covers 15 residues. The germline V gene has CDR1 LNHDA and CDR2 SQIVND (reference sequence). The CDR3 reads CASSLEGGARYGYTF. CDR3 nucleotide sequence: TGTGCCAGTAGTCTAGAAGGAGGGGCGCGATATGGCTACACCTTC.

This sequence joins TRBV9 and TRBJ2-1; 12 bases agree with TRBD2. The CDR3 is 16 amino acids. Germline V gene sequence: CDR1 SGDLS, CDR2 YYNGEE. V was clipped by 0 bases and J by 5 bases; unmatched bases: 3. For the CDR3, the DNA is TGTGCCAGCAGCGTAGAACTAGCGGGGGGCAACAATGAGCAGTTCTTC. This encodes CASSVELAGGNNEQFF.

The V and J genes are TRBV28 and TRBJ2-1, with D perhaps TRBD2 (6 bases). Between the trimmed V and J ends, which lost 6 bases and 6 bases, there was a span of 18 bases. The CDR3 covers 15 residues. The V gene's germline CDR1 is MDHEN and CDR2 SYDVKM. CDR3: CASRHPSVATNEQFF. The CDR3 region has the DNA TGTGCCAGCAGACATCCTAGCGTAGCAACCAATGAGCAGTTCTTC.

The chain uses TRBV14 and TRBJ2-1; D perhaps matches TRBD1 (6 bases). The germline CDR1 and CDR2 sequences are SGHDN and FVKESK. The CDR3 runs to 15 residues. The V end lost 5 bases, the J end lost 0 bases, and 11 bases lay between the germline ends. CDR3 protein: CASSYWTDSYNEQFF. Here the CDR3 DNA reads TGTGCCAGCAGCTATTGGACAGACTCCTACAATGAGCAGTTCTTC.

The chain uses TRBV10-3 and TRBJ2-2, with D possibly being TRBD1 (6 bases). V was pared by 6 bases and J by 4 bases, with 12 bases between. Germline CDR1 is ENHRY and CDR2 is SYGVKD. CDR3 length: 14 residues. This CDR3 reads CAIRTTGSTGELFF. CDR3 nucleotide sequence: TGTGCCATCAGGACTACAGGGTCCACCGGGGAGCTGTTTTTT.

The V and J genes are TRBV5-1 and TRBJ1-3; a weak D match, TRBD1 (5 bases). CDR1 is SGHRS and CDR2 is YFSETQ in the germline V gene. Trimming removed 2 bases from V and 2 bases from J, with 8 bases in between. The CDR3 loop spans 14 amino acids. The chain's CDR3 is CASSLRGAGNTIYF. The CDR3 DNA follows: TGCGCCAGCAGCTTAAGGGGTGCTGGAAACACCATATATTTT.

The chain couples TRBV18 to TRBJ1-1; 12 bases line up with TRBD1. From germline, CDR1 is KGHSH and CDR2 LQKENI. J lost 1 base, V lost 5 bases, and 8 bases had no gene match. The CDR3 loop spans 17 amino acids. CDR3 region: CASSARPGQGANTEAFF. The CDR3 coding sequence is TGTGCCAGCTCAGCGAGACCGGGACAGGGGGCGAACACTGAAGCTTTCTTT.

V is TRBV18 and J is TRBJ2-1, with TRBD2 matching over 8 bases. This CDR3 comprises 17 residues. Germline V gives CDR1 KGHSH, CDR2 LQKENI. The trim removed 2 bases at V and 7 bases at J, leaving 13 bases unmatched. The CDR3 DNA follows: TGTGCCAGCTCACCAGACAGCGGGGGTTTTCTAGATAATGAGCAGTTCTTC. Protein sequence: CASSPDSGGFLDNEQFF.

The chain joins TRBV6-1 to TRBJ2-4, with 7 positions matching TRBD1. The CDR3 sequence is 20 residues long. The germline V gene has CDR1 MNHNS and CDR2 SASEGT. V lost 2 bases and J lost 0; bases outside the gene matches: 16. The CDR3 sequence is CASSEREGGSGRLAKNIQYF. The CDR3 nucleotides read TGTGCCAGCAGTGAACGGGAAGGGGGCTCCGGTAGGCTAGCCAAAAACATTCAGTACTTC.

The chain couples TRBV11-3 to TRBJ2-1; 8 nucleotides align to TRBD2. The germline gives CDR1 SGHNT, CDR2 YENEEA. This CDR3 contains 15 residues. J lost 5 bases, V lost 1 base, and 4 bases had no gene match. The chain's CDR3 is CASSLVVSGDNEQFF. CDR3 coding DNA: TGTGCCAGCAGCTTAGTAGTTAGCGGGGACAATGAGCAGTTCTTC.

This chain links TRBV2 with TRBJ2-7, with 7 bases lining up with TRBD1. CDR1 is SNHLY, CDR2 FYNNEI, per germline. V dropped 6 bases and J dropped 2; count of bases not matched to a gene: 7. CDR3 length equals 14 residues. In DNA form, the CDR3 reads TGTGCCAGCAGGAAGACAGGGCTTGCCTACGAGCAGTACTTC. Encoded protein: CASRKTGLAYEQYF.